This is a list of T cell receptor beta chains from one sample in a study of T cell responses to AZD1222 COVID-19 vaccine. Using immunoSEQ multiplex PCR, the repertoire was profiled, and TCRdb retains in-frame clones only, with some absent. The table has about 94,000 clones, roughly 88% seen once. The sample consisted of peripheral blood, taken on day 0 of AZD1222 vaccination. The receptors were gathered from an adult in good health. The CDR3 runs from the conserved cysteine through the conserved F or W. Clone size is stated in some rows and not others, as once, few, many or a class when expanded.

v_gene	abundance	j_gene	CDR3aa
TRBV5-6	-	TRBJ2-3	CASSSLGPDTQYF
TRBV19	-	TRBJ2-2	CASDRGAGTGELFF
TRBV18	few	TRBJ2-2	CASSPGTATGELFF
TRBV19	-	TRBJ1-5	CASSIEGGTPNQPQHF
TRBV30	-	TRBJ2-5	CAWSGGREETQYF
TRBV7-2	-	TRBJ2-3	CASSLAGRASTDTQYF
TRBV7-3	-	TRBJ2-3	CASSPGGRPDTQYF
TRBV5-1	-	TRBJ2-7	CASSLGPGSSYEQYF
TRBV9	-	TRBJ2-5	CASSVEGGPGGETQYF
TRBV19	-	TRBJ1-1	CASSIGESLTEAFF
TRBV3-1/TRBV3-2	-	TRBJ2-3	CASSHITDTQYF
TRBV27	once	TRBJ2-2	CASSLPGPNGELFF
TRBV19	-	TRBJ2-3	CASSPWTSGEGDTQYF
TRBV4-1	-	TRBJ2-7	CASSQDNSISYEQYF
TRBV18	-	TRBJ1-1	CASSPQGLQEAFF
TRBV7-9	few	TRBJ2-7	CASSLIGTSGDEQYF
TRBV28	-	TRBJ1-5	CASSLPKARPVGQPQHF
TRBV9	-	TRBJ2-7	CASSADREIVYEQYF
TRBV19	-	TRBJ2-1	CASSTPGQPPDNEQFF
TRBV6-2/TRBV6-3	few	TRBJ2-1	CASSAGTGGYNEQFF
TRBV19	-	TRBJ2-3	CASSFSGSTDTQYF
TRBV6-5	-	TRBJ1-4	CASSSPGTAEKLFF
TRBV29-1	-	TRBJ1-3	CSVERGNSGNTIYF
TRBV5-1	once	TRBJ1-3	CASSFGGFSGNTIYF
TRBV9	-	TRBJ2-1	CASSVDPPGAMDNEQFF
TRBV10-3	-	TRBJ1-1	CAIREGQADTEAFF
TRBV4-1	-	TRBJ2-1	CASSQGGSSYNEQFF
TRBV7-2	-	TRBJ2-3	CASSSTRQVDTQYF
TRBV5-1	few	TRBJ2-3	CASSLARAGGTDTQYF
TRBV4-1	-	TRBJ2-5	CASSQASRTGTKTQYF
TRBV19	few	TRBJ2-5	CASSQRTAIQETQYF
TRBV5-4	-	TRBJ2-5	CASSPPKGRGPETQYF
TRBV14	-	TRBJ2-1	CASSQEGRYNEQFF
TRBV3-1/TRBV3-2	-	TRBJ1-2	CASSQDVGRDYGYTF
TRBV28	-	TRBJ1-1	CASSPSGGMRTEAFF
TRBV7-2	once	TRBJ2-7	CASSPRTGVGYEQYF
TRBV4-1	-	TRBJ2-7	CASSQVGRQDHEQYF
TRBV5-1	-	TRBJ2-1	CASMQELSYNEQFF
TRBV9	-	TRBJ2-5	CASSLLGEETQYF
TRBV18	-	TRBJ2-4	CASSFVQGTAESKNIQYF
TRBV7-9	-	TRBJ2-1	CASSYGQTARLSNEQFF
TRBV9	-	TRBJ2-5	CASSDQLPGFQETQYF
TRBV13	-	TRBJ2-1	CASSPGAGGSSYNEQFF
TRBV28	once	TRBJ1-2	CASSSYGRMLPYGYTF
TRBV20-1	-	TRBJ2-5	CSAREETQYF
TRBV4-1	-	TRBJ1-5	CASSQPDRGWNQPQHF
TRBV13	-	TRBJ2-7	CASSSDRGSYEQYF
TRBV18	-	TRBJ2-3	CASSPPLAGATDTQYF
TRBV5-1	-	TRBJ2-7	CASSSAGTGYHEQYF
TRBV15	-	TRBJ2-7	CATSRDMGTEYEQYF
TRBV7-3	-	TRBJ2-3	CASSLSRGGGRADTQYF